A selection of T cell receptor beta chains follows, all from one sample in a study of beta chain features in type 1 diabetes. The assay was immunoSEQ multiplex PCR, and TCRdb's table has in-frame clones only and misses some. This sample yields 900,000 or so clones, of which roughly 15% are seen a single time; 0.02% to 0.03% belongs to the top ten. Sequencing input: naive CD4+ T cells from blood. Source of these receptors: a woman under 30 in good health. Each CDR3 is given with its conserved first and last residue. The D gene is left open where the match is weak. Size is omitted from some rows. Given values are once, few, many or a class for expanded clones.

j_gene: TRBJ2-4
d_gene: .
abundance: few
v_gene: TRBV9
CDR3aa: CASSTGEGGIQYF
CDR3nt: TGTGCCAGCAGCACCGGCGAGGGAGGCATTCAGTACTTC

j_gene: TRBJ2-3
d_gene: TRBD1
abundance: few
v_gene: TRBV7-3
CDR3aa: CASSLVDRWDTQYF
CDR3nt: TGTGCCAGCAGCTTGGTGGACAGGTGGGATACGCAGTATTTT

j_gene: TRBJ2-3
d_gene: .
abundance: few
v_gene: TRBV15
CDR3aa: CATSRDRLGPTDTQYF
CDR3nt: TGTGCCACCAGCAGAGATAGGTTGGGGCCCACAGATACGCAGTATTTT

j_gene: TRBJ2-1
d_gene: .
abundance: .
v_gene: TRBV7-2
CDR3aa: CASSLVFGLLSYNEQFF
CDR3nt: TGTGCCAGCAGCTTAGTATTTGGACTCCTATCCTACAATGAGCAGTTCTTC

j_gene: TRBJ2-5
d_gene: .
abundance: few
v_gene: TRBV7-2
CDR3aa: CASSRTIGRGRNQETQYF
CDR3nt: TGTGCCAGCAGCAGAACGATCGGCAGGGGCCGCAACCAAGAGACCCAGTACTTC

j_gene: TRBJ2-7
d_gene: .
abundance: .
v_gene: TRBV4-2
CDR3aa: CASSQDLTGAYEQYF
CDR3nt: TGTGCCAGCAGCCAAGATCTTACCGGGGCATACGAGCAGTACTTC

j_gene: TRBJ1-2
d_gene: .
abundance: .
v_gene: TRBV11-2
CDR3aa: CASSFVRGSYGYTF
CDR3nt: TGTGCCAGCAGCTTTGTGAGGGGTTCCTATGGCTACACCTTC

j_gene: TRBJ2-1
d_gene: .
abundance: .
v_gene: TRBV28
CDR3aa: CASIKGGSPNEQFF
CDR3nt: TGTGCCAGCATAAAGGGAGGTAGCCCCAATGAGCAGTTCTTC

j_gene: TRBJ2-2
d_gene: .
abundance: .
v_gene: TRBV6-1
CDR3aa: CASSERGKGSGELFF
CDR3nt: TGTGCCAGCAGTGAACGGGGTAAAGGGTCCGGGGAGCTGTTTTTT

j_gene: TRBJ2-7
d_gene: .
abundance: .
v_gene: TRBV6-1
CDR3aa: CASSEARRDEQYF
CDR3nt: TGTGCCAGCAGTGAAGCTCGCCGGGACGAGCAGTACTTC

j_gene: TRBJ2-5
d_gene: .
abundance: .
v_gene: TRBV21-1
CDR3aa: CASARTSGGTAQYF
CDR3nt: TGTGCCAGCGCTCGGACTAGCGGGGGTACGGCCCAGTACTTC

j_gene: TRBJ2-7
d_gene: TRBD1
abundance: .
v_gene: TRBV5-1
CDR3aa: CASSYGQAYEQYF
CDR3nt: TGCGCCAGCAGCTATGGACAGGCCTACGAGCAGTACTTC

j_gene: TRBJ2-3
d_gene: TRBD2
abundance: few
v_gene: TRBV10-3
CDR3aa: CAISESRAGATSQYF
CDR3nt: TGTGCCATCAGTGAGTCGAGAGCGGGAGCCACGTCGCAGTATTTT

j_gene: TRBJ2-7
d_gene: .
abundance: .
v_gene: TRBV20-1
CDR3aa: CSAPSIYEQYF
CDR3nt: TGCAGTGCTCCCTCAATCTACGAGCAGTACTTC